These 17 T cell receptor beta chains share one sample of origin, sequenced in a study of intratumoral heterogeneity in liver cancer. Method: immunoSEQ multiplex PCR; TCRdb's copy keeps in-frame clones and lacks some. Of 21,000 or so clones listed, just under 75% are singletons. The sample consisted of tumor-adjacent normal tissue, taken before any cancer treatment. The receptors derive from an older woman with hepatocellular carcinoma.

With respect to this clone: Sequence at one end of the junction differs from germline and may be a read error. The chain joins TRBV5-1 to TRBJ2-3; 9 bases agree with TRBD2. The CDR3 spans 13 residues. Germline CDR1 is SGHRS and CDR2 is YFSETQ. The CDR3 bases are TGCGCCAGCAGCTTGGCGGGAGCGGGAGGTATGGATTTT. It encodes CASSLAGAGGMDF.

J is TRBJ2-7 and V is TRBV6-1; 10 bases line up with TRBD2. The V segment lost 1 base and the J segment 5 bases; nucleotides outside the gene matches: 5. Germline V gene lookup returns CDR1 MNHNS and CDR2 SASEGT. The CDR3 spans 15 residues. The DNA for the CDR3 is TGTGCCAGCAGTGAAGAAGCGGGAGGGGGCCACGAGCAGTACTTC. This encodes CASSEEAGGGHEQYF.

This clone was recorded only once. The chain links TRBV7-9 to TRBJ2-3; 14 positions agree with TRBD2. J was trimmed by 5 bases and V by 5 bases; bases with no gene match: 6. The CDR3 covers 16 residues. Germline CDR1 and CDR2: SEHNR and FQNEAQ (reference sequence). CDR3: CASSRGLAGAGDTQYF. DNA of the CDR3: TGTGCCAGCAGCCGGGGACTAGCGGGAGCTGGAGATACGCAGTATTTT.

The V gene is TRBV11-2, the J gene TRBJ2-1, with TRBD2 matching 11 bases. From germline, CDR1 is SGHAT and CDR2 FQNNGV. Trimming removed 3 bases from V and 9 bases from J; junction bases left unmatched: 4. The CDR3 extends over 14 amino acids. CDR3 loop: CASSFILAGGEQFF. CDR3 DNA: TGTGCCAGCAGCTTTATCCTAGCGGGAGGTGAGCAGTTCTTC.

The chain employs TRBV9 and TRBJ2-2; TRBD2 agrees at 9 bases. Germline trimming cut 0 bases from V and 5 bases from J; bases unmatched to any gene: 11. The CDR3 has 18 amino acids. Germline V gene sequence: CDR1 SGDLS, CDR2 YYNGEE. CDR3 amino acids: CASSVEGLAGSGTGELFF. CDR3 nucleotide sequence: TGTGCCAGCAGCGTAGAGGGGCTAGCGGGGAGTGGGACCGGGGAGCTGTTTTTT.

The chain carries TRBV28 and TRBJ1-4; 7 bases align to TRBD1. Losses at the gene ends were 1 base for V and 5 bases for J; bases not matched to a gene: 4. The CDR3 runs 15 residues. Germline CDR1 is MDHEN and CDR2 is SYDVKM. In nucleotides, the CDR3 is TGTGCCAGCAGTTTATCGGGGACAGCGAATGAAAAACTGTTTTTT. Translated, it gives CASSLSGTANEKLFF.

The rearrangement joins TRBV10-3 to TRBJ2-7, with D maybe TRBD2 (5 bases). Trimming stripped 0 bases from V and 4 bases from J, with 13 bases between. The germline gives CDR1 ENHRY, CDR2 SYGVKD. The CDR3 length is 15 residues. CDR3 sequence (DNA): TGTGCCATCAGTGAGTCTGAGGGCGGCGGGTACGAGCAGTACTTC. Translating it yields CAISESEGGGYEQYF.

This chain uses TRBV5-1 with TRBJ2-3; 9 bases line up with TRBD1. The V and J ends lost 3 bases and 2 bases, in that order; junction bases with no gene match: 4. The CDR3 sequence is 15 residues long. Germline loops: CDR1 SGHRS, CDR2 YFSETQ. CDR3 nucleotides: TGCGCCAGCAGCTGGGACAGGGCAGACACAGATACGCAGTATTTT. Protein sequence: CASSWDRADTDTQYF. Combining the CDR3 with reference TRBV5-1 and TRBJ2-3 gives the whole variable domain KAGVTQTPRYLIKTRGQQVTLSCSPISGHRSVSWYQQTPGQGLQFLFEYFSETQRNKGNFPGRFSGRQFSNSRSEMNVSTLELGDSALYLCASSWDRADTDTQYFGPGTRLTVL.

V gene TRBV3-1 (or the pseudogene TRBV3-2) combines with J gene TRBJ2-3, with 7 positions matching TRBD2. Losses at the gene ends were 2 bases for V and 0 bases for J; bases not matched to a gene: 5. This CDR3 is 16 amino acids long. Germline V gene lookup returns CDR1 LGHDT and CDR2 YNNKEL (reference sequence). Here the CDR3 DNA reads TGTGCCAGCAGCCAAAGCCCACTAGCGAGCACAGATACGCAGTATTTT. Encoded protein: CASSQSPLASTDTQYF.

The chain is built from TRBV19 and TRBJ1-2; D not resolved. V lost 7 bases, J lost 2 bases, and 8 bases lay in between. The CDR3 has 12 residues. Germline values: CDR1 LNHDA, CDR2 SQIVND (reference sequence). CDR3 in amino acids: CASTAKNYGYTF. The CDR3 DNA reads TGTGCCAGTACGGCCAAGAACTATGGCTACACCTTC.

This chain links TRBV4-1 with TRBJ2-7; TRBD2 matches 12 bases. Germline V lookup: CDR1 MGHRA, CDR2 YSYEKL. With 3 bases clipped from V and 7 bases from J, the junction kept 4 bases outside the gene matches. There are 14 residues in the CDR3. The CDR3 sequence is CASSQTSGSREQYF. CDR3 bases: TGCGCCAGCAGCCAGACTAGCGGGAGTCGTGAGCAGTACTTC.

J is TRBJ2-7 and V is TRBV11-2, with 7 bases lining up with TRBD1. The CDR3 length is 13 residues. V trimming: 4 bases; J trimming: 6 bases; junction bases outside the gene matches: 6. Per the germline V gene, CDR1 is SGHAT and CDR2 is FQNNGV. As DNA, the CDR3 is TGTGCCAGCAGCTCCTTACAGGGGAGCGAGCAGTACTTC. Amino acid sequence: CASSSLQGSEQYF.

This clone has just a few counts. V gene TRBV2 combines with J gene TRBJ1-5; no definite D call. Trimming shortened V by 3 bases and J by 5 bases, and 11 bases separated the two germline ends. Per germline, CDR1 SNHLY and CDR2 FYNNEI. This CDR3 is 14 amino acids long. CDR3 sequence (DNA): TGTGCCAGCAGTGATAGGCTAAAGGATCAGCCCCAGCATTTT. Translated, it gives CASSDRLKDQPQHF.

This chain joins TRBV9 and TRBJ2-3, with 11 positions matching TRBD2. Losses at the gene ends were 0 bases for V and 7 bases for J; bases not matched to a gene: 4. The germline V gene encodes CDR1 SGDLS and CDR2 YYNGEE. The CDR3 loop spans 15 amino acids. The CDR3 nucleotides are TGTGCCAGCAGCGTAGCACTAGCGGGAGTAAATACGCAGTATTTT. Translating gives CASSVALAGVNTQYF.

CDR3 in amino acids: CASSYQGRSNEQYF. CDR3 in DNA: TGTGCCAGCAGTTACCAAGGGCGATCCAACGAGCAGTACTTC. The chain couples TRBV6-5 to TRBJ2-7; D remains unclear. This CDR3 has 14 amino acids. With 2 bases removed from V and 5 bases from J, the gap between germline ends came to 13 bases. Germline CDR1 is MNHEY and CDR2 is SVGAGI.

This rearrangement joins TRBV5-6 to TRBJ2-7; TRBD1 agrees at 8 bases. This CDR3 has 13 residues. J was trimmed by 1 base and V by 4 bases; bases with no gene match: 1. The V gene's germline CDR1 is SGHDT and CDR2 YYEEEE. The CDR3 nucleotides are TGTGCCAGCAGCCGGGACAGGTCCTACGAGCAGTACTTC. The encoded protein is CASSRDRSYEQYF.

The count of this clone is one. This rearrangement joins TRBV7-9 to TRBJ2-1; D possibly corresponds to TRBD2 (6 bases). CDR1 SEHNR and CDR2 FQNEAQ come from the germline V gene (reference sequence). V was shortened by 1 base and J by 5 bases, with 9 bases between the two germline ends. The CDR3 is made up of 14 amino acids. CDR3 protein: CASSLEAGNNEQFF. In DNA form, the CDR3 reads TGTGCCAGCAGCTTAGAGGCGGGAAACAATGAGCAGTTCTTC.